This TCR beta chain stems from a study of T cell responses to AZD1222 COVID-19 vaccine. Notes on the study in general: Vaccine-related CD4 TCRs covered spike, predominating at 160-218 and 743-854.

As for this clone: Its antigen is undetermined.

Sequencing used immunoSEQ multiplex PCR; TCRdb keeps in-frame clones, though not all of them. Among 150,000 to 200,000 clones listed, about nine tenths were seen once. The germline V gene encodes CDR1 ENHRY and CDR2 SYGVKD. V was clipped by 9 bases and J by 5 bases; unmatched bases: 4. This CDR3 has 12 residues. Sequenced here: peripheral blood, sampled on day 0 of AZD1222 vaccination. The clonotype was recovered from an adult in good health. The chain links TRBV10-3 to TRBJ2-5, with 9 positions matching TRBD1. CDR3 protein: CAIRDREETQYF. Written as DNA, the CDR3 is TGTGCCATTAGGGACAGGGAGGAGACCCAGTACTTC.